This T cell receptor (beta chain) was identified in a study of cytomegalovirus exposure and HLA in healthy donors. Findings of the study overall: Rarity marked most TCR sequences, yet some public TCRs occurred in many donors. Sequencing likely caused a cluster of highly shared sequence variants. Links to common viral pathogens appeared, in a later analysis, for several of the most significant clusters. The study flagged roughly 160 TCR beta chains as cytomegalovirus-associated.

CDR1 is GTSNPN, CDR2 SVGIG, per germline (reference sequence). CDR3 length: 14 amino acids. Trimming stripped 2 bases from V and 0 bases from J, with 8 bases between. PCR amplification relied on 60 Vbeta primers (plus 13 Jbeta primers). The method was immunoSEQ multiplex PCR; TCRdb's version includes in-frame clones alone and lacks a portion of them. The data contain around 40,000 clones, around 65% of them seen just once; the ten biggest clones take up 8.7%. A note on this clone: Its antigen is currently unknown.

The V gene is TRBV30, the J gene TRBJ1-3, with D perhaps matching TRBD1 (6 bases). Source material: PBMCs. This TCR was recovered from a human donor in good health. CDR3 sequence: CAWSTGSSGNTIYF. The CDR3 region has the DNA TGTGCCTGGAGTACAGGGAGCTCTGGAAACACCATATATTTT.